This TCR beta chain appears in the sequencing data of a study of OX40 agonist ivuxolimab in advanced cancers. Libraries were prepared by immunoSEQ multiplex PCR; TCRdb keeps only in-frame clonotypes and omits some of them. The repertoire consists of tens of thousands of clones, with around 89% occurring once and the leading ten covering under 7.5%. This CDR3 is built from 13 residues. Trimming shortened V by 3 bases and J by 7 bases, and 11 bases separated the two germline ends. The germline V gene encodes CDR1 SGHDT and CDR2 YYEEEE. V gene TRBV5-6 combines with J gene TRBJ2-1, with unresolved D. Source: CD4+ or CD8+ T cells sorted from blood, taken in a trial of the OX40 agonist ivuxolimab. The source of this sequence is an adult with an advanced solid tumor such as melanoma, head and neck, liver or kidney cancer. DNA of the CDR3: TGTGCCAGCAGCTCTTCGTCTGGTAATGAGCAGTTCTTC. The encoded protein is CASSSSSGNEQFF.